These T cell receptor beta chains were read from a single sample in a study of technical replicates of blood from a handful of donors. TCRdb's copy holds only in-frame clones and misses some; the assay was immunoSEQ multiplex PCR. The sample contains about 70,000 clones, 90% to 95% of which appear only once. Material for sequencing was T cells isolated from PBMCs. These receptors came from a human donor in good health. The CDR3 runs from the conserved cysteine through the conserved F or W. A D gene is named only where the DNA matches it firmly. A clone size is listed for some rows: how often the clone was seen (once, few, many), or a class if it is expanded.

TRBJ2-2 - - TRBV5-4 CASSLGSGNTGELFF TGTGCCAGCAGCTTGGGTAGCGGGAACACCGGGGAGCTGTTTTTT
TRBJ2-7 TRBD1 - TRBV10-3 CATLTGVEQYF TGTGCCACCTTAACAGGGGTGGAGCAGTACTTC
TRBJ2-3 - - TRBV12-5 CASGLVHLSSTDTQYF TGTGCTAGTGGTTTGGTACATCTTTCTAGCACAGATACGCAGTATTTT
TRBJ2-7 TRBD2 few TRBV7-2 CASSSLAAYEQYF TGTGCCAGCAGCTCGCTAGCGGCCTACGAGCAGTACTTC
TRBJ2-7 - - TRBV9 CASSQGVPGSYEQYF TGTGCCAGCAGTCAAGGGGTCCCGGGCTCCTACGAGCAGTACTTC
TRBJ2-7 TRBD1 - TRBV2 CASSDISVGQGSREQYF TGTGCCAGCAGTGATATTTCTGTGGGACAGGGATCTCGCGAGCAGTACTTC
TRBJ2-7 TRBD2 - TRBV6-5 CASSYSWGLGHEQYF TGTGCCAGCAGTTACTCATGGGGACTAGGTCATGAGCAGTACTTC
TRBJ1-5 - - TRBV7-8 CASSSTVNSNQPQHF TGTGCCAGCAGCTCGACAGTGAATAGCAATCAGCCCCAGCATTTT
TRBJ2-7 - - TRBV6-6 CASSYSGGHPPYEQYF TGTGCCAGCAGTTACTCGGGGGGTCATCCCCCCTACGAGCAGTACTTC
TRBJ2-3 TRBD2 - TRBV30 CAWSWTSGTTDTQYF TGTGCCTGGAGTTGGACTAGCGGGACCACAGATACGCAGTATTTT
TRBJ2-7 TRBD2 - TRBV28 CASSLPSSGMLYEQYF TGTGCCAGCAGTTTACCATCTAGCGGGATGCTTTACGAGCAGTACTTC
TRBJ2-7 - - TRBV2 CASTAGSSYEQYF TGTGCCAGCACGGCCGGGAGCTCCTACGAGCAGTACTTC
TRBJ1-4 TRBD1 - TRBV11-3 CASSTRQGAISEKLFF TGTGCCAGCAGCACCCGACAGGGGGCGATCAGTGAAAAACTGTTTTTT
TRBJ1-2 TRBD1 - TRBV29-1 CSAWTGEGYTF TGCAGCGCTTGGACAGGGGAGGGCTACACCTTC
TRBJ2-3 TRBD1 once TRBV29-1 CSVGQGITTDTQYF TGCAGCGTCGGACAGGGAATTACCACAGATACGCAGTATTTT
TRBJ2-7 - - TRBV19 CATKDSLAYEQYF TGTGCCACCAAGGACAGCCTAGCCTACGAGCAGTACTTC
TRBJ2-7 TRBD1 - TRBV6-5 CASSYSDRGSYEQYF TGTGCCAGCAGTTACTCGGACAGGGGCTCCTACGAGCAGTACTTC
TRBJ2-7 TRBD1 - TRBV6-1 CASRLRDRVYEQYF TGTGCCAGCAGACTCCGGGACAGGGTCTACGAGCAGTACTTC
TRBJ1-1 TRBD1 - TRBV5-6 CASSYRGRDTEAFF TGTGCCAGCAGCTACAGGGGGCGCGACACTGAAGCTTTCTTT
TRBJ1-2 TRBD1 - TRBV5-1 CASSLSVDRPYGYTF TGCGCCAGCAGCTTGTCGGTGGACAGGCCCTATGGCTACACCTTC
TRBJ2-5 TRBD2 - TRBV4-3 CASSQDPGGEETQYF TGCGCCAGCAGCCAAGATCCGGGAGGGGAAGAGACCCAGTACTTC
TRBJ2-5 - - TRBV19 CASSAQGSSETQYF TGTGCCAGTAGTGCCCAGGGTTCTAGTGAGACCCAGTACTTC
TRBJ2-7 - once TRBV6-1 CASSAGAASYEQYF TGTGCCAGCAGTGCAGGGGCGGCCTCCTACGAGCAGTACTTC